This paragraph covers one TCR beta chain sequence. Its antigen has not been determined. There are no base qualities to consult, and no much larger clone falls within one base. The same CDR3 arises from other DNA sequences in this sample as well. Each collaborating institution followed its own protocols to collect whole blood in K2EDTA tubes. For TCRbeta analysis, collaborators shipped samples as frozen whole blood, isolated PBMCs, or DNA extracted from either of those sample types. This sample stems from a study of blood T cell repertoires in COVID-19 (dated by TCRdb to between 2020 and 2021). Looking at the study overall: Collaborator samples came from the United States, Italy and Spain and covered acute and convalescent phases of COVID-19. Sample metadata almost always included a de-identified subject ID, COVID-19 status, age in years and sex. Samples came from the ongoing ImmuneRACE study (first 160 participants) plus 1,254 subjects from 6 global collaborators. Deeply sampled blood TCRbeta repertoires from subjects exposed to, actively infected with, or recovered from COVID-19 were included in the dataset. The prospective study material was composed of cDNA or gDNA derived from T cells, B-cell-depleted T cells, or PBMCs. Where HLA class I and class II types were available, the types were taken from metadata supplied by the sample provider, not from assay-based typing. A freely available public database, intended as a resource for researchers studying the immune response to SARS-CoV-2, is where the repertoires were released.

V is clipped by 0 bases and J by 8 bases, and the sequence between their germline boundaries is 7 bases long. From the germline V gene (reference sequence), CDR1 is GTSNPN and CDR2 is SVGIG. Including the terminal cysteine and phenylalanine, the CDR3 comprises 11 residues. Solely the CDR3 DNA is kept, with 33 bases framed from the first base. TCRbeta CDR3 regions were amplified from genomic DNA by means of the immunoSEQ Assay, a bias-controlled multiplex PCR. Concerning the study's data processing: The number of nucleated cells in each sample was estimated from the amplification of reference gene primers within the assay. Sequence reads were collapsed and filtered to measure the absolute abundance of every unique TCRbeta CDR3 rearrangement. For each sample, productive Simpson clonality was calculated by taking the square root of Simpson's diversity index across productive rearrangements. Here the immuneACCESS table is served through TCRdb, limited to in-frame sequences with V and J called. Missing clones are a known gap in these copies; in checked studies unresolved V genes cover under half, and the rest lacks a known reason. The V and J calls and clone size were taken over from that table, and D and trimming were inferred from the DNA. The sample yields roughly 100,000 clones; 60% to 85% were counted once. The top ten constitute approximately 9.2% of the sample.

The investigation overall reported the following: The quantity of clinical and demographic metadata differed by source and by participant and was supplied without curation.

This TCR came from a woman over 75 with acute or convalescent COVID-19. The rearrangement combines TRBV30 with TRBJ1-1; a tentative D call is TRBD1 (5 bases match). Input material: peripheral blood. CDR3 region: CAWSVGAEAFF. The DNA sequence is as follows: TGTGCCTGGAGTGTAGGGGCAGAAGCTTTCTTT.